Given below is one T cell receptor beta chain in context. The target antigen is unknown. These data belong to a study of monozygotic twins with inflammatory bowel disease. Findings and limits, study-wide: Any single strong signal or clonotype tied to IBD lacked support. TCRbeta diversity (inverse Simpson) was lower in IBD patients than in healthy co-twins.

Germline V CDR1 and CDR2: LGHDT, YNNKEL (reference sequence). The CDR3 extends over 15 amino acids. The template switching step added UMIs that contained a 6-nucleotide sample barcode. TCRdb reworked the 5' RACE reads into one entry per CDR3 protein, no DNA. This sample's table reports approximately 400,000 distinct CDR3 sequences. The source material was blood. The sequence derives from a human donor with ulcerative colitis or Crohn's disease, or a healthy co-twin of an affected twin (not recorded which). The V and J genes are TRBV3-1 and TRBJ2-3. The CDR3 is CASSQIVTSTDTQYF.